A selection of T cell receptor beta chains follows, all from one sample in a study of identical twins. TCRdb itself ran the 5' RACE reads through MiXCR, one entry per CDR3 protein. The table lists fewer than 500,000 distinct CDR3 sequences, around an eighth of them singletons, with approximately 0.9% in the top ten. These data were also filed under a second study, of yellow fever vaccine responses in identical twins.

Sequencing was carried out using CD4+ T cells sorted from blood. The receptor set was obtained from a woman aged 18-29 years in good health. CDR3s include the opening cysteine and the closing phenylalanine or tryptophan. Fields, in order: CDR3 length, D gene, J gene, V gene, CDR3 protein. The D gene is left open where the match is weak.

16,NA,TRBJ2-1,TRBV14,CASSHGAVGGYNEQFF
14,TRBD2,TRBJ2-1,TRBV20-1,CSARDYHPSGEQFF
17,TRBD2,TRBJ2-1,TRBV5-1,CASSLALAGGTYNEQFF
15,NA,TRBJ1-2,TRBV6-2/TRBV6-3,CASSNSPDRGGGYTF
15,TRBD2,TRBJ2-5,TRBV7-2,CASSLGRGGAETQYF
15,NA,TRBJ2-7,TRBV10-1,CASSEGMASSYEQYF
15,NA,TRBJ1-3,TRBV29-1,CSVESQASSGNTIYF
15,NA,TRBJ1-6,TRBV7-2,CASSLRPQGNSPLHF
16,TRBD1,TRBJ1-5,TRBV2,CASREGQGGHNQPQHF
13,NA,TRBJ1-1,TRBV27,CASRPLGGTEAFF
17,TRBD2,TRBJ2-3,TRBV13,CASSSSSLAEPTDTQYF
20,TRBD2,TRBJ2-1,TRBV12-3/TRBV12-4,CASSPARTSGMSTSYNEQFF
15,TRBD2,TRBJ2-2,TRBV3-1,CASSQAGTRAGELFF
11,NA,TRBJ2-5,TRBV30,CAGGHPETQYF
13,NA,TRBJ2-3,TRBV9,CASSPHPTDTQYF
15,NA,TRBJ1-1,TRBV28,CASSFWGTLDPEAFF
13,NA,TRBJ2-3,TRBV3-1,CASTSPWADTQYF
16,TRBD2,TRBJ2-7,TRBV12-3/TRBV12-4,CASSFSSSGGPYEQYF
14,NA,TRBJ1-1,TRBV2,CASSEGWQGSGAFF
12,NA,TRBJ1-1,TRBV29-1,CSAGRGNTEAFF
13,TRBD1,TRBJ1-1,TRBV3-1,CASSRSGGGVAFF
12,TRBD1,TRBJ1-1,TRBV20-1,CSATTGAGEAFF
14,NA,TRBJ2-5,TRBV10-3,CAISGDGAGETQYF
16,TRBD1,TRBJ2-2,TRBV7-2,CASSFATGVRTGELFF
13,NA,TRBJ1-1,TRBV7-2,CASSLARGSEAFF
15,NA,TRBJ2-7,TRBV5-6,CASSLDGTLYYEQYF
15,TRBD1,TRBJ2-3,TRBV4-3,CASSQGQGGTDTQYF
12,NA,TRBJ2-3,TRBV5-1,CASSLAPNTQYF
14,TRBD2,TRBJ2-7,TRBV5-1,CASSEVAGTYEQYF
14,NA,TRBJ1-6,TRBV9,CASSEQGFNSPLHF
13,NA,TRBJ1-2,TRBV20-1,CSARVEGLYGYTF
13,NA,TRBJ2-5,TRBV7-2,CASSLAGSGTQYF
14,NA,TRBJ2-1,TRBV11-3,CASSPGTAYNEQFF
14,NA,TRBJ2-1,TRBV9,CASSVASSYNEQFF
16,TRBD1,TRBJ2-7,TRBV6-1,CASSKTRTGLAYEQYF
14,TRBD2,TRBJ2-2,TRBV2,CASKLARNTGELFF
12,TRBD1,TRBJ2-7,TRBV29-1,CSVGAGGYEQYF
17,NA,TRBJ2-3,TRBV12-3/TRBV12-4,CASSLASGSSSTDTQYF
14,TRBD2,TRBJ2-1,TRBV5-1,CASRGGTPVDEQFF
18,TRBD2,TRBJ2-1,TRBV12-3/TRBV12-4,CASTNSEGRGSSYNEQFF
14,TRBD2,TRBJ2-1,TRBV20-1,CSAREAGPYNEQFF
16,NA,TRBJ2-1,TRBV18,CASSPPSRRSGNEQFF
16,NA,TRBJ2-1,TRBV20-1,CSAQSYLGSSYNEQFF
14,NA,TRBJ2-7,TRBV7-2,CASSLSGRDYEQYF
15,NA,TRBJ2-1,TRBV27,CASSLSDHSYNEQFF
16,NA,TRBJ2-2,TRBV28,CASSPSPKLKSGELFF
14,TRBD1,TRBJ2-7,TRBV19,CASKETGGSYEQYF